This entry lists 10 T cell receptor beta chains sequenced from one sample in a study of cytomegalovirus exposure and HLA in healthy donors. Sequencing used immunoSEQ multiplex PCR; TCRdb keeps in-frame clones, though not all of them. The sample consists of over 150,000 clones, 86% of them appearing once. Sequenced: PBMCs. Source of these receptors: a human donor in good health.

In its sample, this clone was seen once. The chain combines TRBV6-1 with TRBJ1-1; D might be TRBD1 (5 bases). The CDR3 totals 13 residues. CDR1 and CDR2 from the germline V gene are MNHNS and SASEGT. V shed 3 bases and J shed 0 bases, with 5 bases lying between them. CDR3 loop: CASSDRVNTEAFF. Written as DNA, the CDR3 is TGTGCCAGCAGTGACAGGGTGAACACTGAAGCTTTCTTT.

The chain links TRBV7-9 to TRBJ1-2, with D uncertain. The CDR3 covers 14 residues. CDR1 SEHNR and CDR2 FQNEAQ come from the germline V gene (reference sequence). V was shortened by 2 bases and J by 2 bases, with 9 bases between the two germline ends. The CDR3 loop reads CASSLSQVNYGYTF. DNA of the CDR3: TGTGCCAGCAGCTTAAGTCAGGTCAACTATGGCTACACCTTC.

This clone was seen once. The rearrangement uses TRBV7-9 and TRBJ2-1; D not certain. Germline CDR1 is SEHNR and CDR2 is FQNEAQ (reference sequence). Trimming stripped 4 bases from V and 5 bases from J, with 18 bases between. The CDR3 runs to 16 residues. The CDR3 nucleotides read TGTGCCAGCAGCTCCACCCGGAGTGGGTTTGACAATGAGCAGTTCTTC. This gives the protein CASSSTRSGFDNEQFF.

CDR3 coding DNA: TGCGCCAGCAGCTTGTGGGCACCTGATGGCTACACCTTC. The encoded protein is CASSLWAPDGYTF. The chain combines TRBV5-1 with TRBJ1-2; D not resolved. V shed 1 base and J shed 6 bases, with 10 bases lying between them. Per the germline V gene, CDR1 is SGHRS and CDR2 is YFSETQ. The CDR3 extends over 13 amino acids.

The chain links TRBV2 to TRBJ1-1; a weak D match, TRBD1 (5 bases). CDR1 SNHLY and CDR2 FYNNEI come from the germline V gene. V was cut by 2 bases and J by 4 bases, with 17 bases left in between. There are 16 residues in the CDR3. The DNA for the CDR3 is TGTGCCAGCAGTGAATCGTTTGCAGGGATTGGCACTGAAGCTTTCTTT. It yields the protein CASSESFAGIGTEAFF.

This clone showed up just once. The chain employs TRBV6-6 and TRBJ2-1; 7 bases align to TRBD1. The J segment lost 8 bases and the V segment lost 6 bases, leaving 16 bases of the junction unmatched. CDR1 MNHNY and CDR2 SVGAGI come from the germline V gene (reference sequence). The CDR3 totals 16 residues. The CDR3 region is CASSRPTGDRNHEQFF. The CDR3 bases are TGTGCCAGCAGCCGCCCCACAGGGGATCGAAATCATGAGCAGTTCTTC.

This chain uses TRBV6-1 with TRBJ2-3; D possibly corresponds to TRBD2 (6 bases). The CDR3 is made up of 15 amino acids. V was pared by 7 bases and J by 1 base, with 15 bases between. Germline CDR1 reads MNHNS; CDR2 reads SASEGT. CDR3 sequence reads: CASKKGGAGTDTQYF. The CDR3 DNA reads as TGTGCCAGCAAGAAAGGAGGGGCCGGCACAGATACGCAGTATTTT.

There are a few counts of this clone. This rearrangement joins TRBV7-2 to TRBJ1-6; D is undetermined. The CDR3 length is 13 residues. Trimming took 4 bases from V and 6 from J, leaving 7 bases between them. Germline V gene lookup returns CDR1 SGHTA and CDR2 FQGNSA. As DNA, the CDR3 is TGTGCCAGCAGCTGGGCCTCTAATTCACCCCTCCACTTT. This sequence encodes CASSWASNSPLHF.

The CDR3 DNA reads TGTGCCAGCAGGTCCATGGCGGGGGCCTTCACAGATACGCAGTATTTT. Protein product: CASRSMAGAFTDTQYF. The chain combines TRBV7-2 with TRBJ2-3, with a weak D call TRBD2 (7 bases). The germline V gene encodes CDR1 SGHTA and CDR2 FQGNSA. The CDR3 is 16 residues long. V was clipped by 6 bases and J by 2 bases, with 18 bases between them.

The chain joins TRBV15 to TRBJ1-2; tentative D call: TRBD1 (6 bases). The CDR3 is 14 residues long. Germline V gene data show CDR1 as LNHNV and CDR2 as YYDKDF (reference sequence). Trimming removed 0 bases from V and 4 bases from J, with 9 bases in between. The CDR3 is CATSREGASYGYTF. As DNA, the CDR3 is TGTGCCACCAGCAGAGAGGGGGCGAGCTATGGCTACACCTTC.